Following are 27 T cell receptor beta chains from one sample sequenced in a study of blood T cells in healthy people across ages. Primers used in a second PCR of about 6 to 11 cycles were a sample-barcoded 5' primer and a J-beta primer mix. TCRdb used MiXCR to reprocess the 5' RACE reads, holding one entry per CDR3 protein. The table includes roughly 900,000 distinct CDR3 sequences, around 28% detected once. Sequencing was performed on blood. The source of these receptors is a woman of 80 years or more in good health.

The chain employs TRBV5-6 and TRBJ2-3; 7 bases map to TRBD2. The CDR3 extends over 16 amino acids. CDR1 is SGHDT, CDR2 YYEEEE, per germline. The V and J ends lost 3 bases and 2 bases, in that order; junction bases with no gene match: 9. This chain's CDR3 is CASSWSERGLTDTQYF. The CDR3 bases are TGTGCCAGCAGCTGGTCTGAGCGGGGCCTCACAGATACGCAGTATTTT.

This clonotype was observed a handful of times. The V and J genes are TRBV5-5 and TRBJ2-1, with 8 bases fitting TRBD1. J was trimmed by 5 bases and V by 4 bases; bases with no gene match: 14. The CDR3 is 17 amino acids. Germline lookup yields CDR1 SGHKS and CDR2 YYEKEE (reference sequence). CDR3 sequence: CASSVYRLGQADNEQFF. The CDR3 DNA reads TGTGCCAGCAGCGTCTATCGCCTGGGACAGGCCGACAATGAGCAGTTCTTC.

Points on this clonotype: A much bigger clone sits one base away, suggesting this may be a read error. The gene calls are TRBV5-1 and TRBJ2-7; D is possibly TRBD2 (5 bases). The CDR3 length is 13 residues. V shed 0 bases and J shed 10 bases, with 14 bases lying between them. From germline, CDR1 is SGHRS and CDR2 YFSETQ. CDR3 loop: CASSLESGGSQYV. The CDR3 DNA follows: TGCGCCAGCAGCTTGGAGTCAGGAGGAAGTCAGTACGTC.

With regard to this clonotype: A read error is possible here, since a much larger clone lies one base away. This chain uses TRBV7-2 with TRBJ2-3; no definite D call. Germline CDR1 is SGHTA and CDR2 is FQGNSA. CDR3 length: 14 amino acids. The CDR3 is CASGLARDADTQYF. CDR3 coding DNA: TGTGCCAGCGGCTTAGCAAGGGATGCAGATACGCAGTATTTT. The variable domain in full, completed from reference TRBV7-2 and TRBJ2-3, reads GAGVSQSPSNKVTEKGKDVELRCDPISGHTALYWYRQSLGQGLEFLIYFQGNSAPDKSGLPSDRFSAERTGGSVSTLTIQRTQQEDSAVYLCASGLARDADTQYFGPGTRLTVL.

This clonotype was observed a handful of times. The gene calls are TRBV18 and TRBJ1-4; 7 bases map to TRBD1. The germline V gene has CDR1 KGHSH and CDR2 LQKENI. V dropped 3 bases and J dropped 11; count of bases not matched to a gene: 24. The CDR3 contains 19 residues. CDR3 loop: CASSPSSMTHSDLTGKLFF. The CDR3 DNA reads TGTGCCAGCTCACCGAGTTCCATGACCCATTCTGATCTGACAGGGAAACTGTTTTTT.

There are a few counts of this clonotype. The genes are TRBV3-1 and TRBJ1-1, with a weak D call TRBD1 (6 bases). Germline V gene lookup returns CDR1 LGHDT and CDR2 YNNKEL (reference sequence). The CDR3 sequence is 15 residues long. V was shortened by 3 bases and J by 1 base, with 12 bases between the two germline ends. As DNA, the CDR3 is TGTGCCAGCAGCCAGGGAGGACAGCCGAACACTGAAGCTTTCTTT. Translating gives CASSQGGQPNTEAFF.

Regarding this clonotype: It may be a read error: a sequence one base away is much more abundant. The CDR3 is CASSEGARMPDAQYF. In nucleotides, the CDR3 is TGTGCCAGCAGCGAAGGGGCGAGGATGCCAGATGCGCAGTATTTT. The chain uses TRBV4-2 and TRBJ2-3; D is perhaps TRBD1 (5 bases). The CDR3 sequence is 15 residues long. The germline V gene has CDR1 LGHNA and CDR2 YNFKEQ.

This clonotype was seen repeatedly, ten times or more. The J gene is TRBJ2-7, the V gene TRBV18; tentative D call: TRBD1 (7 bases). Germline V gives CDR1 KGHSH, CDR2 LQKENI. V was shortened by 3 bases and J by 6 bases, with 15 bases between the two germline ends. CDR3 length: 14 residues. CDR3 sequence (DNA): TGTGCCAGCTCACCCCGACAGGGAGGCATCGAGCAGTACTTC. This translates into CASSPRQGGIEQYF.

This rearrangement joins TRBV7-6 to TRBJ2-3; 10 bases line up with TRBD2. V lost 5 bases, J lost 5 bases, and 7 bases stayed unmatched. Per the germline V gene, CDR1 is SGHVS and CDR2 is FNYEAQ. The CDR3 has 15 amino acids. CDR3: CASSQPAGGQDTQYF. For the CDR3, the DNA is TGTGCCAGCAGCCAGCCAGCGGGGGGGCAAGATACGCAGTATTTT.

Only a few counts were recorded for this clonotype. This may come from a read error, since a much larger clone is one base off. The chain combines TRBV12-3 or TRBV12-4 with TRBJ1-6; possible D gene TRBD1, 5 bases. This CDR3 has 13 amino acids. DNA of the CDR3: TGTGCCAGTCTGGGGCAGTGGGGTTCACCCCCCCACTTT. Translation gives CASLGQWGSPPHF.

The chain links TRBV20-1 to TRBJ1-5; D possibly corresponds to TRBD1 (5 bases). Germline loops: CDR1 DFQATT, CDR2 SNEGSKA (reference sequence). The CDR3 totals 15 residues. Deletions cut 0 bases from V and 3 bases from J, with 12 bases between. This CDR3 reads CSARDLLGPNQPQHF. For the CDR3, the DNA is TGCAGTGCTAGAGATCTCCTGGGACCCAATCAGCCCCAGCATTTT.

The rearrangement uses TRBV27 and TRBJ2-4; D unclear. In germline, CDR1 is MNHEY, CDR2 SMNVEV (reference sequence). V was shortened by 4 bases and J by 4 bases, with 11 bases between the two germline ends. The CDR3 runs to 14 residues. This chain's CDR3 is CASSSPGKKNIQYF. Here the CDR3 DNA reads TGTGCCAGCAGTTCCCCAGGAAAGAAAAACATTCAGTACTTC.

Many counts were recorded for this clonotype. The CDR3 DNA follows: TGTGCCAGCAGACGTACTAGCGCCACAGATACGCAGTATTTT. Amino acid sequence: CASRRTSATDTQYF. J is TRBJ2-3 and V is TRBV6-2 or TRBV6-3, with 7 bases that match TRBD2. The CDR3 totals 14 residues. Trimming removed 6 bases from V and 2 bases from J; junction bases left unmatched: 5. Germline V gives CDR1 MNHEY, CDR2 SVGEGT.

The chain joins TRBV10-3 to TRBJ1-2; D is undetermined. From germline, CDR1 is ENHRY and CDR2 SYGVKD. V was shortened by 1 base and J by 2 bases, with 17 bases between the two germline ends. The CDR3 extends over 17 amino acids. CDR3 sequence: CAISEFRRPSRNYGYTF. DNA of the CDR3: TGTGCCATCAGTGAGTTTCGTCGACCCAGTCGGAACTATGGCTACACCTTC.

Points on this clonotype: At one end the junction does not follow the germline gene, possibly because of a read error. This chain links TRBV10-2 with TRBJ1-4, with 7 bases matching TRBD1. Germline CDR1 reads WSHSY; CDR2 reads SAAADI. The CDR3 loop spans 17 amino acids. The chain's CDR3 is CAGSEALGQSTNEKLFF. The CDR3 DNA sequence: TGCGCCGGCAGTGAGGCCTTGGGACAGTCAACTAATGAAAAACTGTTTTTT.

This clonotype was seen at least ten times. The chain links TRBV5-6 to TRBJ1-2, with TRBD1 identical over 7 bases. Germline V CDR1 and CDR2: SGHDT, YYEEEE. The CDR3 has 14 residues. J lost 2 bases, V lost 2 bases, and 3 bases had no gene match. DNA of the CDR3: TGTGCCAGCAGCTTACAGGGGCTAAACTATGGCTACACCTTC. It specifies CASSLQGLNYGYTF.

This chain connects TRBV7-9 to TRBJ2-1; D not certain. CDR1 SEHNR and CDR2 FQNEAQ come from the germline V gene (reference sequence). Trimming took off 0 bases at V and 11 bases at J, with 14 bases between the two ends. This CDR3 has 14 residues. The DNA for the CDR3 is TGTGCCAGCAGCTTAGCCAGGCACCGAGGAAAGCAGTTCTTC. It yields the protein CASSLARHRGKQFF.

V and J are TRBV28 and TRBJ2-7; D may correspond to TRBD1 or TRBD2 (6 bases each). The CDR3 runs to 16 residues. V gave up 4 bases and J gave up 2 bases, with 18 bases separating them. Germline values: CDR1 MDHEN, CDR2 SYDVKM. The CDR3 loop reads CASSSQGGGRTYEQYF. CDR3 DNA sequence: TGTGCCAGCAGTTCCCAGGGTGGGGGGCGAACCTACGAGCAGTACTTC. Filled out from reference TRBV28 and TRBJ2-7, the complete variable domain reads DVKVTQSSRYLVKRTGEKVFLECVQDMDHENMFWYRQDPGLGLRLIYFSYDVKMKEKGDIPEGYSVSREKKERFSLILESASTNQTSMYLCASSSQGGGRTYEQYFGPGTRLTVT.

This chain links TRBV30 with TRBJ2-6; D is undetermined. V was shortened by 5 bases and J by 7 bases, with 12 bases between the two germline ends. Germline CDR1 and CDR2: GTSNPN and SVGIG (reference sequence). This CDR3 has 13 residues. This chain's CDR3 is CAWDFSRANVLTF. The DNA of the CDR3 is TGTGCCTGGGACTTTTCTAGAGCCAACGTCCTGACTTTC. Combining the CDR3 with reference TRBV30 and TRBJ2-6 gives the whole variable domain SQTIHQWPATLVQPVGSPLSLECTVEGTSNPNLYWYRQAAGRGLQLLFYSVGIGQISSEVPQNLSASRPQDRQFILSSKKLLLSDSGFYLCAWDFSRANVLTFGAGSRLTVL.

Ten or more counts support this clonotype. An end of the junction differs from the germline gene, which may be a read error. V is TRBV7-7 and J is TRBJ2-1, with 7 bases that match TRBD2. CDR1 is SSHAT and CDR2 is FNYEAQ in the germline V gene (reference sequence). The CDR3 totals 14 residues. The CDR3 reads CASSPVSGVNEQFF. DNA of the CDR3: TGTGCTAGCAGCCCCGTGAGCGGGGTCAATGAGCAGTTCTTC.

The V call is TRBV20-1, the J call TRBJ2-3, with 11 bases lining up with TRBD2. CDR1 is DFQATT and CDR2 is SNEGSKA in the germline V gene (reference sequence). Germline trimming cut 5 bases from V and 5 bases from J; bases unmatched to any gene: 21. The CDR3 is 19 residues long. As DNA, the CDR3 is TGCAGTGCTCCAAACACCCTTTCGACTAGCGGGGCCGCCTTAGATACGCAGTATTTT. It translates to CSAPNTLSTSGAALDTQYF.

Regarding this clonotype: Germline and junction disagree at one end, which may indicate a read error. The chain links TRBV4-1 to TRBJ2-4; 9 nucleotides agree with TRBD1. Germline assignment: CDR1 MGHRA and CDR2 YSYEKL. The CDR3 spans 15 residues. The DNA for the CDR3 is TGCGTCAGCAGCCCGTTGAAGGACAGGGGAAACATTCAGTACTTC. The encoded protein is CVSSPLKDRGNIQYF.

The chain joins TRBV7-2 to TRBJ1-1; D may be TRBD1 (6 bases). V shed 5 bases and J shed 1 base, with 14 bases lying between them. This CDR3 has 15 amino acids. Germline CDR1 is SGHTA and CDR2 is FQGNSA. CDR3 protein: CASSRGLGANTEAFF. In nucleotides, the CDR3 is TGTGCCAGCAGCCGGGGGCTAGGTGCGAACACTGAAGCTTTCTTT.

This clonotype was found a few times. A much larger clone sits a single nucleotide away, making a read error possible. The chain recombines TRBV12-3 or TRBV12-4 with TRBJ2-1; D might be TRBD2 (6 bases). The CDR3 contains 14 residues. Deletions cut 6 bases from V and 13 bases from J, with 22 bases between. CDR3 nucleotide sequence: TGTGCCAGCAGGGCCGGGACTCCTGGAGAGACCCAGTTCTTC. It yields the protein CASRAGTPGETQFF.

This clonotype was seen just once. A much larger clone differs by one base, so this may be a read error. The chain links TRBV6-4 to TRBJ1-1; D is uncertain. The CDR3 covers 15 residues. Germline V gives CDR1 MRHNA, CDR2 SNTAGT. V was shortened by 4 bases and J by 0 bases, with 12 bases between the two germline ends. CDR3 in DNA: TGTGCCAGCAGTGGCTCTGCGATCCTGAACACTGAAGCTTTCTTT. Residues: CASSGSAILNTEAFF.

This clonotype came up many times. The chain joins TRBV7-6 to TRBJ2-3; D is possibly TRBD1 or TRBD2 (5 bases each). Germline-derived CDR1 and CDR2 are SGHVS and FNYEAQ. The CDR3 totals 14 residues. Trimming took off 5 bases at V and 4 bases at J, with 13 bases between the two ends. CDR3 coding DNA: TGTGCCAGCAGCCCCGGGGCGGCTTCAGATACGCAGTATTTT. Protein: CASSPGAASDTQYF.

Ten or more counts support this clonotype. V gene TRBV4-3 combines with J gene TRBJ2-6; D ambiguous. Trimming left V 0 bases short and J 1 base short, with 7 bases between. The CDR3 sequence is 16 residues long. Germline CDR1 LGHNA, CDR2 YSLEER. CDR3 DNA: TGCGCCAGCAGCCAAGAGGGCCATTCTGGGGCCAACGTCCTGACTTTC. This translates into CASSQEGHSGANVLTF.